These 22 T cell receptor beta chains were all obtained from the same sample, sequenced in a study of tissue T cells after allogeneic stem cell transplantation. Measured with immunoSEQ multiplex PCR; TCRdb has only the in-frame clones, and not every one. This sample has some 22,000 clones, with roughly two thirds found just once. Input material: blood. These receptors were collected from a female BALB/c mouse in good health. This strain's MHC haplotype is H2-d.

With regard to this clone: Any gene name here is a mouse gene name. The read is 1 residue too short to cover the CDR3 end, so that end is filled in from the germline J gene. This chain joins TRBV31 and TRBJ2-4; 13 bases fit TRBD2. From germline, CDR1 is GKSSPN and CDR2 SITVG. This CDR3 comprises 16 residues. Losses at the gene ends were 1 base for V and 1 base for J; bases not matched to a gene: 2. The CDR3 loop reads CAWSRDWGGGQNTLYF. The CDR3 DNA, read in part, is TGTGCCTGGAGTCGGGACTGGGGGGGAGGTCAAAACACCTTGTAC.

Concerning this clone: All gene names here are mouse names. This CDR3 is CASTPGQGNTEVFF. The covered CDR3 bases are TGTGCTAGCACACCGGGACAGGGGAACACAGAAGTCTTC. This chain links TRBV29 with TRBJ1-1; TRBD1 agrees at 9 bases. Sequencing ends 1 residue short of the CDR3 end; the germline J gene provides the rest. V shed 7 bases, J shed 1 base, and the junction held 4 bases outside the gene matches. CDR1 MSHET and CDR2 SYDVDS come from the germline V gene. The CDR3 sequence is 14 residues long. The whole variable domain, remainder taken from reference TRBV29 and TRBJ1-1, is DMKVTQMPRYLIKRMGENVLLECGQDMSHETMYWYRQDPGLGLQLIYISYDVDSNSEGDIPKGYRVSRKKREHFSLILDSAKTNQTSVYFCASTPGQGNTEVFFGKGTRLTVV.

As for this clone: Genes and germline come from the mouse. The CDR3 loop reads CASSLSDKKDTQYF. The part of the CDR3 DNA that was read is TGTGCTAGCAGTTTATCGGACAAGAAAGACACCCAGTAC. V and J are TRBV29 and TRBJ2-5, with a possible D match to TRBD1 (5 bases). The read ends 1 residue shy of where the CDR3 ends; the end is completed using the germline J gene. V gave up 0 bases and J gave up 4 bases, with 8 bases separating them. Germline assignment: CDR1 MSHET and CDR2 SYDVDS. The CDR3 sequence is 14 residues long.

Notes on this clone: Genes and germline are mouse. The CDR3 extends 1 residue past the end of the read, so its final part is completed from the germline J gene. V and J are TRBV17 and TRBJ2-5; 10 nucleotides agree with TRBD2. V dropped 1 base and J dropped 2; count of bases not matched to a gene: 3. This CDR3 is built from 16 residues. The germline gives CDR1 MNHDT, CDR2 YYDKIL. Here the CDR3 reads CASSRGHWGGQDTQYF. The covered CDR3 bases are TGTGCTAGCAGTAGAGGCCACTGGGGGGGCCAAGACACCCAGTAC.

About this clone: The gene names here belong to mouse. Read coverage stops 1 residue before the CDR3 terminus; the germline J gene supplies the remainder. The chain has TRBV5 and TRBJ2-5; the D gene is possibly TRBD2 (5 bases). V was trimmed by 4 bases and J by 2 bases, leaving 7 bases between them. The CDR3 totals 13 residues. Germline V gene data show CDR1 as LGHNA and CDR2 as YNLKQL (reference sequence). The CDR3 sequence: CASSLGFQDTQYF. CDR3 DNA (partial): TGTGCCAGCAGCCTGGGGTTCCAAGACACCCAGTAC.

Details on this clone: Genes and germline are mouse. Sequencing ends 1 residue short of the CDR3 end; the germline J gene provides the rest. The chain carries TRBV5 and TRBJ2-5; D perhaps matches TRBD1 (5 bases). With 0 bases removed from V and 5 bases from J, the gap between germline ends came to 9 bases. Germline values: CDR1 LGHNA, CDR2 YNLKQL (reference sequence). The CDR3 is made up of 14 amino acids. This CDR3 reads CASSQDYQGDTQYF. The covered CDR3 bases are TGTGCCAGCAGCCAAGATTACCAGGGAGACACCCAGTAC.

Remarks on this clone: Mouse gene names and germline throughout. The read ends 1 residue shy of where the CDR3 ends; the end is completed using the germline J gene. The chain carries TRBV5 and TRBJ2-4; 11 bases agree with TRBD2. The V gene end was trimmed by 2 bases and the J gene end by 5 bases; junction bases not matched to a gene: 6. CDR1 LGHNA and CDR2 YNLKQL come from the germline V gene (reference sequence). The CDR3 extends over 16 amino acids. The CDR3: CASSQQTGGGRNTLYF. The CDR3 bases that were read are TGTGCCAGCAGCCAACAGACTGGGGGGGGGAGAAACACCTTGTAC.

A word on this clone: Mouse gene names and germline throughout. From the germline J gene comes the end of the CDR3, since the read stops 1 residue before it. The chain combines TRBV13-1 with TRBJ2-2; D unresolved. The CDR3 consists of 15 residues. Germline V CDR1 and CDR2: NSHNY, SYGAGN. Deletions cut 0 bases from V and 1 base from J, with 7 bases between. CDR3: CASSDARGNTGQLYF. Partial CDR3 DNA: TGTGCCAGCAGTGATGCAAGAGGAAACACCGGGCAGCTCTAC.

As for this clone: Gene labels here are mouse ones. The read comes to an end 1 residue before the CDR3 does, leaving the germline J gene to fill in the end. This chain uses TRBV13-1 with TRBJ2-3, with D tentatively TRBD1 (6 bases). V was trimmed by 0 bases and J by 3 bases, leaving 11 bases between them. The germline V gene has CDR1 NSHNY and CDR2 SYGAGN. The CDR3 totals 15 residues. The CDR3 bases that were read are TGTGCCAGCAGTGATGAGGGGGTAGGGGCAGAAACGCTGTAT. Its protein is CASSDEGVGAETLY. The CDR3 reads in full as CASSDEGVGAETLYF.

Details on this clone: Gene names and germline match the mouse. The CDR3 region is CASNPTGGYAEQFF. The part of the CDR3 DNA that was read is TGTGCCAGCAACCCGACAGGGGGCTATGCTGAGCAGTTC. V and J are TRBV13-1 and TRBJ2-1; 9 positions agree with TRBD1. The observed sequence ends 1 residue before the CDR3 terminus, with the missing tail filled in from the germline J gene. J was trimmed by 3 bases and V by 6 bases; bases with no gene match: 4. The CDR3 extends over 14 amino acids. CDR1 is NSHNY, CDR2 SYGAGN, per germline.

With respect to this clone: Gene names denote mouse genes. The read ends 1 residue shy of where the CDR3 ends; the end is completed using the germline J gene. The chain recombines TRBV13-2 with TRBJ2-7, with 10 bases aligning to TRBD1. With V trimmed by 0 bases and J by 4 bases, 1 base remained unmatched. The CDR3 sequence is 14 residues long. Germline V lookup: CDR1 NNHNN, CDR2 SYGAGS (reference sequence). The CDR3 region is CASGDGTGGYEQYF. Incomplete CDR3 DNA: TGTGCCAGCGGTGATGGGACAGGGGGTTATGAACAGTAC.

Worth noting for this clone: Gene names are the mouse ones. The read gets to within 1 residue of the CDR3 end, and the germline J gene fills in the rest. The chain couples TRBV29 to TRBJ2-2; tentatively, D is TRBD1 (7 bases). Germline CDR1 and CDR2: MSHET and SYDVDS. The CDR3 sequence is 14 residues long. Deletions cut 4 bases from V and 2 bases from J, with 8 bases between. CDR3 region: CASSSGGNTGQLYF. The covered CDR3 bases are TGTGCTAGCAGTTCAGGGGGGAACACCGGGCAGCTCTAC. Supplemented by reference TRBV29 and TRBJ2-2, the full variable domain reads DMKVTQMPRYLIKRMGENVLLECGQDMSHETMYWYRQDPGLGLQLIYISYDVDSNSEGDIPKGYRVSRKKREHFSLILDSAKTNQTSVYFCASSSGGNTGQLYFGEGSKLTVL.

In regard to this clone: Here the gene names and germline are mouse. The read is 1 residue too short to cover the CDR3 end, so that end is filled in from the germline J gene. V is TRBV1 and J is TRBJ2-5; D might be TRBD1 or TRBD2, each matching 5 bases. V was trimmed by 0 bases and J by 4 bases, leaving 8 bases between them. CDR3 length equals 14 residues. Germline V CDR1 and CDR2: NSQYPW, LRSPGD (reference sequence). The CDR3 is CTCSADSGEDTQYF. The sequenced part of the CDR3 DNA is TGCACCTGCAGTGCAGATTCGGGGGAAGACACCCAGTAC.

Comment on this clone: Genes and germline are mouse. Partial CDR3 DNA: TGTGCCAGCAGTGATGGGACAGCAAACACAGAAGTCTTC. Translation: CASSDGTANTEVF. The full CDR3 is CASSDGTANTEVFF. The rearrangement joins TRBV13-3 to TRBJ1-1; weak D call: TRBD1 (6 bases). The read comes to an end 1 residue before the CDR3 does, leaving the germline J gene to fill in the end. Trimming stripped 0 bases from V and 0 bases from J, with 6 bases between. Germline lookup yields CDR1 NNHDY and CDR2 SYVADS. This CDR3 region has 14 residues.

Worth noting for this clone: All gene names here are mouse names. The CDR3 end is not reached by the read, which stops 1 residue before it; the germline J gene fills it in. The chain links TRBV13-1 to TRBJ1-2; D unresolved. V shed 2 bases and J shed 0 bases, with 11 bases lying between them. From germline, CDR1 is NSHNY and CDR2 SYGAGN. The CDR3 length is 15 residues. The CDR3 DNA, read in part, is TGTGCCAGCAGTGAGGAGAGACATGCAAACTCCGACTACACC. The encoded protein is CASSEERHANSDYT. The CDR3 in its entirety is CASSEERHANSDYTF.

With respect to this clone: Gene names follow the mouse nomenclature. The DNA ends 1 residue before the CDR3 does, and the rest of the CDR3 is filled in from the germline J gene. V usage is TRBV2 and J usage is TRBJ2-4; no reliable D call. The CDR3 contains 14 residues. Germline V CDR1 and CDR2: LGHNA, YSYQKL. The V end was cut by 0 bases, the J end by 0 bases, with 4 bases between. CDR3 sequence reads: CASSQDASQNTLYF. The covered CDR3 bases are TGTGCCAGCAGCCAAGACGCTAGTCAAAACACCTTGTAC.

In the case of this clone: Here the gene names and germline are mouse. The CDR3 end is not reached by the read, which stops 1 residue before it; the germline J gene fills it in. The chain uses TRBV1 and TRBJ1-1, with TRBD1 as a possible D gene (5 bases). Germline V lookup: CDR1 NSQYPW, CDR2 LRSPGD (reference sequence). Trimming shortened V by 3 bases and J by 0 bases, and 11 bases separated the two germline ends. There are 15 residues in the CDR3. CDR3 in amino acids: CTCSAEWGQNTEVFF. CDR3 DNA (partial): TGCACCTGCAGTGCCGAATGGGGACAGAACACAGAAGTCTTC.

With respect to this clone: Germline and genes here are mouse. The read terminates 1 residue ahead of where the CDR3 ends, so the germline J gene completes it. The J gene is TRBJ2-7, the V gene TRBV13-2; the match to TRBD2 covers 8 bases. This CDR3 comprises 18 residues. V lost 1 base and J lost 3; bases outside the gene matches: 15. Germline V CDR1 and CDR2: NNHNN, SYGAGS (reference sequence). The CDR3 reads CASGDFWGGRPILYEQYF. CDR3 DNA, as far as it was read: TGTGCCAGCGGTGATTTTTGGGGGGGGCGCCCTATCCTCTATGAACAGTAC.

For this clone: Germline and genes here are mouse. The chain's CDR3 is CASSQDRDWDYAEQFF. The CDR3 DNA, read in part, is TGTGCCAGCAGCCAAGATCGGGACTGGGACTATGCTGAGCAGTTC. This chain connects TRBV5 to TRBJ2-1, with 9 bases matching TRBD2. The missing CDR3 end, 1 residue past where the read stops, is filled in from the germline J gene. The CDR3 is 16 amino acids. Trimming cost V 0 bases and J 2 bases; bases outside gene matches: 2. Germline values: CDR1 LGHNA, CDR2 YNLKQL (reference sequence).

This clone was seen only once. Gene names are mouse gene names. Sequencing ends 1 residue short of the CDR3 end; the germline J gene provides the rest. The rearrangement uses TRBV5 and TRBJ2-1; D is unclear. CDR3 length: 14 residues. The germline CDR1 and CDR2 sequences are LGHNA and YNLKQL (reference sequence). Trimming took off 0 bases at V and 3 bases at J, with 6 bases between the two ends. CDR3 sequence: CASSQDPVYAEQFF. CDR3 DNA (partial): TGTGCCAGCAGCCAAGATCCGGTCTATGCTGAGCAGTTC.

This clone was observed a single time. Genes and germline come from the mouse. The CDR3 end is not reached by the read, which stops 1 residue before it; the germline J gene fills it in. The chain links TRBV31 to TRBJ2-3; 10 bases are shared with TRBD2. Germline V gene sequence: CDR1 GKSSPN, CDR2 SITVG. The CDR3 loop spans 15 amino acids. Unmatched junction bases numbered 4, after V lost 3 bases and J lost 1 base. The CDR3 loop reads CAWRTGGRRAETLYF. The sequenced part of the CDR3 DNA is TGTGCCTGGAGGACTGGGGGGAGGCGTGCAGAAACGCTGTAT.

Regarding this clone: Mouse gene names and germline throughout. The read terminates 1 residue ahead of where the CDR3 ends, so the germline J gene completes it. The chain is built from TRBV31 and TRBJ1-4; a weak D match, TRBD1 (5 bases). The CDR3 covers 14 residues. V shed 0 bases and J shed 7 bases, with 12 bases lying between them. The germline CDR1 and CDR2 sequences are GKSSPN and SITVG. The CDR3 bases that were read are TGTGCCTGGAGTCTAGTCCAGGGCGGCGAAAGATTATTT. It translates to CAWSLVQGGERLF. The complete CDR3 protein is CAWSLVQGGERLFF.